This entry describes one T cell receptor (beta chain). Its antigen is unknown. The sample originates from a study of beta chain features in type 1 diabetes. Background on the study: Patients were similar to healthy donors in age and gender (as well as in cell yields). Broader study findings: Sequencing the cDNA could make cells with high TCR expression show up more than they should.

The ends lost 2 bases at V and 5 bases at J; junction bases unmatched: 4. The CDR3 has 14 amino acids. CDR1 is SGHRS, CDR2 YFSETQ, per germline. Every bit of the isolated RNA underwent reverse transcription, so sequencing read expressed TCRB transcripts. Here immunoSEQ multiplex PCR was the method, and the copy in TCRdb shows in-frame clones only, minus some. The table shows almost 350,000 clones, with under 8.5% occurring only once. Sequenced sample: central memory CD4+ T cells from blood. The source of this sequence is a woman aged 18-30 years in good health. The rearrangement joins TRBV5-1 to TRBJ1-2, with 9 bases aligning to TRBD1. The CDR3 here is CASSFGQGNYGYTF. The CDR3 DNA reads as TGCGCCAGCAGCTTTGGACAGGGGAATTATGGCTACACCTTC.